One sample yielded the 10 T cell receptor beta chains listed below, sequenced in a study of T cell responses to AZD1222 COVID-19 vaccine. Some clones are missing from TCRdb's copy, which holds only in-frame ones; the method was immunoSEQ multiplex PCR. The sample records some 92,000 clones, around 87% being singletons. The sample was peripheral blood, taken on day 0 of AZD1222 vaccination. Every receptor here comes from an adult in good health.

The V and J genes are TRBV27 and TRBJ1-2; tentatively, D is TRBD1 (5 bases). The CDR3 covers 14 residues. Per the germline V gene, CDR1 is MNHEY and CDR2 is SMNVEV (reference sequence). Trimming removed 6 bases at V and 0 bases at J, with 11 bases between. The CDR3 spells CASSRGGTNYGYTF. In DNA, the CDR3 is TGTGCCAGCAGCCGCGGGGGGACTAACTATGGCTACACCTTC.

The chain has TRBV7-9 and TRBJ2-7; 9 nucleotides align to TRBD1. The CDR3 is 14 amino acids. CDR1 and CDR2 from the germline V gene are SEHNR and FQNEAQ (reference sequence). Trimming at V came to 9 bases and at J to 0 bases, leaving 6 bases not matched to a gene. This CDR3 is CASTGGESSYEQYF. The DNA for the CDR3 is TGTGCCAGTACAGGGGGCGAAAGCTCCTACGAGCAGTACTTC.

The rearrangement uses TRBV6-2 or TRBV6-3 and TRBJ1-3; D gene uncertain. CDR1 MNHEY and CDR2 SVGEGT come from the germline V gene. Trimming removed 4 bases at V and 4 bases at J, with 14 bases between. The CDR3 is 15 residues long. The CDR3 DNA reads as TGTGCCAGCAGTTCTTCAGAGATTCGCGGAAACACCATATATTTT. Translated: CASSSSEIRGNTIYF.

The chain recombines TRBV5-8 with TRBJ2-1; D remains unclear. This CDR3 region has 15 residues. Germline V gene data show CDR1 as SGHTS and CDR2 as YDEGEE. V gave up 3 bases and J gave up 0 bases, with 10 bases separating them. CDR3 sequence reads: CASSSAASSYNEQFF. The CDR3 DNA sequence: TGTGCCAGCAGCTCCGCAGCGAGCTCCTACAATGAGCAGTTCTTC.

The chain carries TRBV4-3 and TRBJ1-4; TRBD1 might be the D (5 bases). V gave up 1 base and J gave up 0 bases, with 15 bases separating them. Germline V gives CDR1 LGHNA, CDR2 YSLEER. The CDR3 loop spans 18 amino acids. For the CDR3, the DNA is TGCGCCAGCAGCCAAGGATATAGGGGTTGGGCAACTAATGAAAAACTGTTTTTT. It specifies CASSQGYRGWATNEKLFF.

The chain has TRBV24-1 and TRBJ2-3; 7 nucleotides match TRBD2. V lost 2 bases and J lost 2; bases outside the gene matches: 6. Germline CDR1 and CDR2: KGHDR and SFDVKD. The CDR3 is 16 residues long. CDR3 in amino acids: CATSDSGAGSTDTQYF. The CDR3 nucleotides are TGTGCCACCAGTGATTCGGGAGCGGGATCCACAGATACGCAGTATTTT.

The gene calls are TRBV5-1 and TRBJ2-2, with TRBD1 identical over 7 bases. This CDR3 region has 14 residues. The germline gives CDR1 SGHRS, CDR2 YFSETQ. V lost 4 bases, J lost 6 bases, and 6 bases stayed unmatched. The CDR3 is CASSDGQAPGELFF. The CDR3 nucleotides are TGCGCCAGCAGCGACGGACAGGCCCCCGGGGAGCTGTTTTTT. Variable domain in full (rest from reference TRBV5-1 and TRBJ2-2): KAGVTQTPRYLIKTRGQQVTLSCSPISGHRSVSWYQQTPGQGLQFLFEYFSETQRNKGNFPGRFSGRQFSNSRSEMNVSTLELGDSALYLCASSDGQAPGELFFGEGSRLTVL.

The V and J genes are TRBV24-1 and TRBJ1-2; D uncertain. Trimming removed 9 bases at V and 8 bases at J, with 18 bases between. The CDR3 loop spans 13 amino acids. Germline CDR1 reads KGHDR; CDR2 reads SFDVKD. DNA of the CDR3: TGTGCCACCTCTGACGGACCGTCTGTGGGCTACACCTTC. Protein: CATSDGPSVGYTF.

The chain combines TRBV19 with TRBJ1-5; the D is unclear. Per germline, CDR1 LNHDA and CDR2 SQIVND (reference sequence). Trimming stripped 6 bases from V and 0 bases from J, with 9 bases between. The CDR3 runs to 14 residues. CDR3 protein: CASSFYSSNQPQHF. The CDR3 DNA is TGTGCCAGTAGCTTCTACAGTAGCAATCAGCCCCAGCATTTT.

The CDR3 region is CASSLVPRTVNQPQHF. DNA of the CDR3: TGTGCCAGCAGCTTAGTCCCCCGGACAGTCAATCAGCCCCAGCATTTT. This chain uses TRBV7-8 with TRBJ1-5, with D possibly being TRBD1 (6 bases). This CDR3 comprises 16 residues. Germline values: CDR1 SGHVS, CDR2 FQNEAQ. The V and J ends lost 1 base and 3 bases respectively, with 13 bases between them.